This T cell receptor (beta chain) was identified during a study of T cells in Graves' hyperthyroidism and ophthalmopathy. V lost 6 bases and J 4 bases, leaving 21 bases between the germline ends. Germline V gene sequence: CDR1 LNHNV, CDR2 YYDKDF (reference sequence). The CDR3 contains 16 residues. RNA transcripts yielded amplified TCR beta CDR3 regions. First-round RT-PCR with HTBI primers amplified the TCR CDR3 region. TCRdb independently ran MiXCR on the multiplex PCR reads; one entry per CDR3 protein. The sample records more than 500,000 distinct CDR3 sequences, over 35% being singletons. The sequence derives from an adult woman with Graves' disease, either hyperthyroidism or ophthalmopathy (not recorded which). J is TRBJ1-2 and V is TRBV15, with a tentative D call TRBD1 (5 bases). The sequenced sample was peripheral blood or thyroid tissue (not recorded which). This chain's CDR3 is CATSRGTGSAPYGYTF. The CDR3 DNA sequence: TGTGCCACCAGTAGGGGTACGGGTTCCGCGCCCTATGGCTACACCTTC. Full variable domain (rest looked up from reference TRBV15 and TRBJ1-2): DAMVIQNPRYQVTQFGKPVTLSCSQTLNHNVMYWYQQKSSQAPKLLFHYYDKDFNNEADTPDNFQSRRPNTSFCFLDIRSPGLGDTAMYLCATSRGTGSAPYGYTFGSGTRLTVV.